These T cell receptor beta chains were read from a single sample in a study of shared clonotypes between healthy human individuals. The table came from immunoSEQ multiplex PCR; TCRdb's copy has only in-frame clones and leaves some out. The sample has around 1,100,000 clones, 77% seen once; the top ten hold 0.89%. Specimen: memory CD4+ T cells from PBMCs. The receptors come from a man younger than 35 in good health. Some clones in this sample may be carry-over from other donors' samples. Each CDR3 is given with its conserved first and last residue. Fields, in order: D gene, V gene, J gene, clone size, CDR3 DNA, CDR3 protein. A D gene is named only where the DNA matches it firmly. A clone size is listed for some rows: how often the clone was seen (once, few, many), or a class if it is expanded.

>-|TRBV5-4|TRBJ2-1|few
TGTGCCAGCAGCGCCTGGGAGAATGAGCAGTTCTTC
CASSAWENEQFF
>-|TRBV30|TRBJ1-1|-
TGTGCCTGGAGTGTGGGACTTACTTCCCCTGAAGCTTTCTTT
CAWSVGLTSPEAFF
>-|TRBV4-1|TRBJ1-4|-
TGCGCCAGCCAAAAACCCGGGACAACTAATGAAAAACTGTTTTTT
CASQKPGTTNEKLFF
>-|TRBV7-9|TRBJ2-1|-
TGTGCCAGCAGCCGAGGGAGCAATGAGCAGTTCTTC
CASSRGSNEQFF
>-|TRBV7-9|TRBJ1-1|-
TGTGCCAGCAGCGGACGGGTCCCTGGAGCTTTCTTT
CASSGRVPGAFF
>TRBD1|TRBV27|TRBJ1-1|-
TGTGCCAGCAGTTACAGGGGGCAGAACACTGAAGCTTTCTTT
CASSYRGQNTEAFF
>TRBD2|TRBV4-1|TRBJ2-7|few
TGCGCCAGCAGCCGGGAGGGGCTTGGACTAGCGGGCAAAACAATCTACGAGCAGTACTTC
CASSREGLGLAGKTIYEQYF
>TRBD2|TRBV7-2|TRBJ2-2|-
TGTGCCAGCAGCCCCCGAGCGGGGGTCGGCACCGGGGAGCTGTTTTTT
CASSPRAGVGTGELFF
>-|TRBV7-9|TRBJ2-1|-
TGTGCCAGCACTTACGCGGGGGCATACAATGAGCAGTTCTTC
CASTYAGAYNEQFF
>-|TRBV11-2|TRBJ1-2|-
TGTGCCAGCAGCTTAGATCGGTCCAGGGTTGGTTATGGCTACACCTTC
CASSLDRSRVGYGYTF
>-|TRBV11-2|TRBJ2-6|many
TGTGCCAGCAGCCCACGGTCTGTTGGGGCCAACGTCCTGACTTTC
CASSPRSVGANVLTF
>TRBD2|TRBV6-9|TRBJ2-1|-
TGTGCCAGCGGTGATAGCGGGAGCTCGGAGTTCTTC
CASGDSGSSEFF
>TRBD2|TRBV4-3|TRBJ2-4|-
TGCGCCAGCAGCCAGGCGGGAGGGCAAAACATTCAGTACTTC
CASSQAGGQNIQYF
>TRBD1|TRBV2|TRBJ1-1|-
TGTGCCAGCAGAGGACAGGGTGACGGGGAAGCTTTCTTT
CASRGQGDGEAFF
>-|TRBV7-3|TRBJ2-4|-
TGTGCCAGCAGCTTAATCCCCCAAAACATTCAGTACTTC
CASSLIPQNIQYF
>-|TRBV18|TRBJ2-7|-
TGTGCCAGCTCACCAGGGGCTGGGGGGATGGGCGAGCAGTACTTC
CASSPGAGGMGEQYF
>TRBD2|TRBV6-1|TRBJ2-7|-
TGTGCCAGCAGTGCCGAAGCGGGAGGGCCAGGGGAGCAGTACTTC
CASSAEAGGPGEQYF
>TRBD2|TRBV7-2|TRBJ2-3|-
TGTGCCAGCAGCCCGAGCTTACTAGCGGGAGGGCCCTCCGGTACGCAGTATTTT
CASSPSLLAGGPSGTQYF
>TRBD1|TRBV5-8|TRBJ2-5|once
TGTGCCAGCAGCCCCTACCGACAGGGTGGGCAAGAGACCCAGTACTTC
CASSPYRQGGQETQYF
>-|TRBV11-3|TRBJ1-1|once
TGTGCCAGCAGCATGACAGGGAACACTGAAGCTTTCTTT
CASSMTGNTEAFF
>-|TRBV5-1|TRBJ2-3|-
TGCGCCAGCCGGAGGGGAGCGGGTGCCGCAGATACGCAGTATTTT
CASRRGAGAADTQYF
>-|TRBV20-1|TRBJ2-1|-
TGCAGTGCTATGGGTAGCAGGGAGCAGTTCTTC
CSAMGSREQFF